This T cell receptor beta chain was captured by sequencing in a study of blood T cells in healthy people across ages. About this clonotype: Its antigen is not known.

The use of a sample-barcoded 5' primer and a J-beta primer mix characterized a second PCR of roughly 6 to 11 cycles. TCRdb passed the 5' RACE reads through MiXCR, listing each CDR3 protein once. The data show over 450,000 distinct CDR3 sequences, with more than 20% seen just once and roughly 9.4% held by the top ten. Total RNA was isolated from each sample in quantities of at least 6 micrograms. This CDR3 is built from 14 residues. Looked up from germline, CDR1 is LNHNV and CDR2 is YYDKDF (reference sequence). V lost 0 bases to trimming and J lost 1 base, with 3 bases between them. Study findings and constraints: The diversity estimates, figures obtained from one million T cells, were considered underestimates. Per million T cells, the diversity of TCR beta decreased roughly linearly as age advanced.

These data are also associated with another study on T cells of mothers and their children. As that report states: Among related mother-child pairs, overlap was slightly higher than in unrelated pairs, though not significantly.

The chain recombines TRBV15 with TRBJ2-2; the D is unclear. Sequences were obtained from blood. The sequence was obtained from a boy aged 5-17 years in good health. CDR3 sequence: CATSRDGNTGELFF. CDR3 DNA sequence: TGTGCCACCAGCAGAGACGGGAACACCGGGGAGCTGTTTTTT.